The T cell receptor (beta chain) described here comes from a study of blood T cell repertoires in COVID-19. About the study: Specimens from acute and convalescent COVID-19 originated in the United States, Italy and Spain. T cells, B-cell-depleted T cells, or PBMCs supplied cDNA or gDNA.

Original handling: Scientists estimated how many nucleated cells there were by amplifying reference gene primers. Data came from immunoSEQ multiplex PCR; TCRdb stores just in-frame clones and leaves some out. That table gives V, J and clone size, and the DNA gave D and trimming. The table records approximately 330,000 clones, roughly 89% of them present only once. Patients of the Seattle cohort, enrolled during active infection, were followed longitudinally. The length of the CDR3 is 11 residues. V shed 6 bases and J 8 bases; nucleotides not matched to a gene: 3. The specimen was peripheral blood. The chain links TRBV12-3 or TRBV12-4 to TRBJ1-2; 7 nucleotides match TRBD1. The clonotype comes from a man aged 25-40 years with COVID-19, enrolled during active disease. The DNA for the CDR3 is TGTGCCAGCAGCCCAGGGGGAGGCTACACCTTC. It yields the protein CASSPGGGYTF.